Presented here are 28 T cell receptor beta chains from one specimen sequenced in a study of Ad26.COV2.S vaccination and SARS-CoV-2 variants. Repertoires were generated with immunoSEQ multiplex PCR, while TCRdb's copy carries only in-frame clones and drops some. The repertoire has roughly 400,000 clones, about 90% of them found once; the top ten carry about 1.6%. Treatment indicated: about 20 received Ad26.COV2.S at low or high dose, single or two shots; roughly five received placebo; per-sample allocation not given. The study sampled participants on day 63 after the first vaccine or placebo injection. The sequencing used peripheral blood, collected in a trial of Ad26.COV2.S vaccine versus placebo. Every receptor here comes from a person between 18 and 59 years old who received the Ad26.COV2.S COVID-19 vaccine or a placebo.

This clone was picked up one time. The rearrangement joins TRBV5-4 to TRBJ2-3, with D hard to call. In germline, CDR1 is SGHNT, CDR2 YYREEE (reference sequence). The CDR3 is made up of 15 amino acids. Trimming shortened V by 4 bases and J by 1 base, and 13 bases separated the two germline ends. CDR3 bases: TGTGCCAGCAGCGCCACTATTCAGGGCACAGATACGCAGTATTTT. This codes for CASSATIQGTDTQYF.

The chain recombines TRBV19 with TRBJ2-2; 7 bases are a match to TRBD1. Per the germline V gene, CDR1 is LNHDA and CDR2 is SQIVND (reference sequence). This CDR3 region has 15 residues. The V segment lost 7 bases and the J segment 4 bases; nucleotides outside the gene matches: 9. DNA for the CDR3: TGTGCCAGTACCCAGGACAGGAGACTCACCGGGGAGCTGTTTTTT. It specifies CASTQDRRLTGELFF.

This clone has just one count. The chain carries TRBV2 and TRBJ2-7; 8 nucleotides agree with TRBD2. V was pared by 6 bases and J by 2 bases, with 9 bases of the junction left unmatched. CDR3 length: 15 amino acids. Germline CDR1 and CDR2: SNHLY and FYNNEI. CDR3 DNA sequence: TGTGCCAGCAGAGTTAGCGGGGCCACGACCTACGAGCAGTACTTC. This gives the protein CASRVSGATTYEQYF.

The rearrangement uses TRBV7-9 and TRBJ1-5; D gene ambiguous. Per germline, CDR1 SEHNR and CDR2 FQNEAQ (reference sequence). The CDR3 is made up of 15 amino acids. Trimming removed 5 bases from V and 0 bases from J, with 11 bases in between. The CDR3 sequence is CASSPEGYSNQPQHF. In nucleotides, the CDR3 is TGTGCCAGCAGCCCTGAAGGTTATAGCAATCAGCCCCAGCATTTT.

V gene TRBV5-1 combines with J gene TRBJ2-7; D uncertain. CDR3 length: 14 amino acids. The germline gives CDR1 SGHRS, CDR2 YFSETQ. The V end was cut by 0 bases, the J end by 4 bases, with 11 bases between. CDR3: CASSLGGNGYEQYF. The CDR3 bases are TGCGCCAGCAGCTTGGGGGGTAACGGTTACGAGCAGTACTTC.

The chain carries TRBV11-2 and TRBJ2-1, with 7 bases matching TRBD2. Germline trimming cut 6 bases from V and 1 base from J; bases unmatched to any gene: 6. The CDR3 contains 15 residues. Germline CDR1 is SGHAT and CDR2 is FQNNGV. CDR3 loop: CASRVLASSYNEQFF. CDR3 DNA sequence: TGTGCCAGCAGAGTACTAGCGTCTTCCTACAATGAGCAGTTCTTC.

The chain employs TRBV7-2 and TRBJ1-1; D gene unclear. This CDR3 region has 16 residues. The V gene lost 2 bases and the J gene lost 0 bases, with 13 bases spanning the gap. In germline, CDR1 is SGHTA, CDR2 FQGNSA. CDR3 in DNA: TGTGCCAGCAGCTTATATGGTGCAGGCCTGAACACTGAAGCTTTCTTT. As protein: CASSLYGAGLNTEAFF.

The V gene is TRBV9, the J gene TRBJ2-1; a possible D gene is TRBD2 (5 bases). Germline CDR1 is SGDLS and CDR2 is YYNGEE. The CDR3 runs to 15 residues. V was clipped by 0 bases and J by 2 bases, with 9 bases between them. CDR3 amino acids: CASSVVVGTYNEQFF. The DNA of the CDR3 is TGTGCCAGCAGCGTAGTGGTCGGGACCTACAATGAGCAGTTCTTC.

This clone was seen only once. The CDR3 here is CATSGQGVTEAFF. Written as DNA, the CDR3 is TGTGCCACCTCGGGACAGGGAGTGACTGAAGCTTTCTTT. The rearrangement joins TRBV7-2 to TRBJ1-1; TRBD1 matches at 9 bases. CDR1 is SGHTA and CDR2 is FQGNSA in the germline V gene. The J segment lost 5 bases and the V segment lost 10 bases, leaving 8 bases of the junction unmatched. The CDR3 has 13 amino acids.

The chain has TRBV9 and TRBJ2-5, with TRBD2 matching 11 bases. Trimming at V came to 0 bases and at J to 4 bases, leaving 5 bases not matched to a gene. The germline V gene encodes CDR1 SGDLS and CDR2 YYNGEE. The CDR3 is made up of 16 amino acids. CDR3 coding DNA: TGTGCCAGCAGCGTAGATCCTAGCGGGGGGTTAGAGACCCAGTACTTC. It codes for CASSVDPSGGLETQYF. The entire variable domain, with the rest obtained from reference TRBV9 and TRBJ2-5, is as follows: DSGVTQTPKHLITATGQRVTLRCSPRSGDLSVYWYQQSLDQGLQFLIQYYNGEERAKGNILERFSAQQFPDLHSELNLSSLELGDSALYFCASSVDPSGGLETQYFGPGTRLLVL.

V gene TRBV24-1 combines with J gene TRBJ2-7; D may correspond to TRBD1 or TRBD2 (5 bases each). Germline loops: CDR1 KGHDR, CDR2 SFDVKD. V gave up 3 bases and J gave up 4 bases, with 12 bases separating them. The CDR3 has 14 amino acids. The CDR3 loop reads CATSDPGRGYEQYF. The CDR3 DNA sequence: TGTGCCACCAGTGATCCGGGACGGGGATACGAGCAGTACTTC.

This sequence joins TRBV19 and TRBJ1-5; D perhaps matches TRBD1 (6 bases). V lost 3 bases and J lost 7, with 10 bases in between. Germline loops: CDR1 LNHDA, CDR2 SQIVND (reference sequence). The length of the CDR3 is 13 residues. The CDR3, as DNA: TGTGCCAGTAGTATTGGACAGTGGCAGCCCCAGCATTTT. This translates into CASSIGQWQPQHF.

The gene calls are TRBV11-2 and TRBJ2-7; maybe TRBD2 (6 bases). The CDR3 sequence is 14 residues long. V was cut by 5 bases and J by 1 base, with 12 bases left in between. CDR1 and CDR2 from the germline V gene are SGHAT and FQNNGV. Here the CDR3 reads CASSGSGASYEQYF. In DNA, the CDR3 is TGTGCCAGCAGCGGTAGCGGTGCATCCTACGAGCAGTACTTC.

The gene calls are TRBV12-3 or TRBV12-4 and TRBJ2-2; D gene uncertain. This CDR3 is 13 amino acids long. Trimming removed 7 bases at V and 5 bases at J, with 11 bases between. The CDR3 sequence: CASTTHATGELFF. The CDR3 DNA reads TGTGCCAGCACCACCCACGCGACCGGGGAGCTGTTTTTT.

The chain recombines TRBV9 with TRBJ2-2; 13 bases are shared with TRBD2. The germline V gene encodes CDR1 SGDLS and CDR2 YYNGEE. With 2 bases clipped from V and 3 bases from J, the junction kept 7 bases outside the gene matches. This CDR3 comprises 18 residues. CDR3 loop: CASSVGLAGWSDTGELFF. CDR3 nucleotides: TGTGCCAGCAGCGTGGGACTAGCGGGGTGGTCGGACACCGGGGAGCTGTTTTTT. Full variable domain (outside the CDR3, taken from reference TRBV9 and TRBJ2-2): DSGVTQTPKHLITATGQRVTLRCSPRSGDLSVYWYQQSLDQGLQFLIQYYNGEERAKGNILERFSAQQFPDLHSELNLSSLELGDSALYFCASSVGLAGWSDTGELFFGEGSRLTVL.

The chain links TRBV11-2 to TRBJ2-1; 11 bases map to TRBD2. V lost 5 bases and J lost 8; bases outside the gene matches: 8. CDR1 and CDR2 (germline): SGHAT, FQNNGV. The CDR3 totals 15 residues. The CDR3 DNA reads TGTGCCAGCAGCAATAGCGGGGGGGCCTGGGATGAGCAGTTCTTC. It translates to CASSNSGGAWDEQFF. Full variable domain (remainder filled in from reference TRBV11-2 and TRBJ2-1): EAGVAQSPRYKIIEKRQSVAFWCNPISGHATLYWYQQILGQGPKLLIQFQNNGVVDDSQLPKDRFSAERLKGVDSTLKIQPAKLEDSAVYLCASSNSGGAWDEQFFGPGTRLTVL.

This chain uses TRBV11-2 with TRBJ2-5; weak D call: TRBD2 (6 bases). The ends were cut back, 3 bases at V and 1 base at J, with 9 bases in the middle. The CDR3 totals 14 residues. CDR1 SGHAT and CDR2 FQNNGV come from the germline V gene. CDR3 DNA: TGTGCCAGCAGCTTTAATAGCGGCCAAGAGACCCAGTACTTC. Protein sequence: CASSFNSGQETQYF.

The V call is TRBV7-9, the J call TRBJ1-2; tentative D call: TRBD1 (5 bases). The CDR3 runs 13 residues. Per the germline V gene, CDR1 is SEHNR and CDR2 is FQNEAQ (reference sequence). Trimming removed 5 bases from V and 7 bases from J, with 14 bases in between. The CDR3 DNA is TGTGCCAGCAGCCCAAGGGCAGGGAGTGGCTACACCTTC. Translation: CASSPRAGSGYTF.

The genes are TRBV10-3 and TRBJ1-1; D not certain. Deletions cut 2 bases from V and 5 bases from J, with 12 bases between. The germline gives CDR1 ENHRY, CDR2 SYGVKD. The CDR3 extends over 14 amino acids. CDR3 region: CAISERVGGTEAFF. Here the CDR3 DNA reads TGTGCCATCAGTGAGAGGGTTGGAGGGACTGAAGCTTTCTTT.

This clone was detected only once. V gene TRBV7-2 combines with J gene TRBJ1-2; TRBD1 aligns across 12 bases. Per the germline V gene, CDR1 is SGHTA and CDR2 is FQGNSA. Germline trimming cut 3 bases from V and 2 bases from J; bases unmatched to any gene: 7. This CDR3 has 17 amino acids. This CDR3 is CASSFPGTGGVNYGYTF. CDR3 coding DNA: TGTGCCAGCAGCTTTCCCGGGACAGGGGGCGTCAACTATGGCTACACCTTC.

The rearrangement links TRBV12-3 or TRBV12-4 to TRBJ2-7; no reliable D call. V was shortened by 3 bases and J by 5 bases, with 5 bases between the two germline ends. This CDR3 spans 11 amino acids. This CDR3 is CASSLIDEQYF. The CDR3 DNA sequence: TGTGCCAGCAGTTTGATTGACGAGCAGTACTTC.

CDR3 DNA: TGTGCCAGCAGCTTAAGGGGAACTAATGAAAAACTGTTTTTT. Translating it yields CASSLRGTNEKLFF. The rearrangement uses TRBV5-5 and TRBJ1-4; weak D call: TRBD1 (5 bases). This CDR3 spans 14 amino acids. V was clipped by 2 bases and J by 1 base, with 6 bases between them. Per the germline V gene, CDR1 is SGHKS and CDR2 is YYEKEE (reference sequence).

This clone was recorded a few times. The CDR3 sequence: CASSSRTGFHEQYF. The CDR3 region has the DNA TGTGCCAGCAGCTCCCGGACAGGGTTCCACGAGCAGTACTTC. This chain connects TRBV7-2 to TRBJ2-7, with 8 bases matching TRBD1. There are 14 residues in the CDR3. Germline V gene data show CDR1 as SGHTA and CDR2 as FQGNSA. V trimming: 4 bases; J trimming: 5 bases; junction bases outside the gene matches: 7.

This chain connects TRBV6-5 to TRBJ2-7, with 10 bases identical to TRBD1. Trimming at V came to 7 bases and at J to 0 bases, leaving 3 bases not matched to a gene. This CDR3 spans 14 amino acids. The germline V gene encodes CDR1 MNHEY and CDR2 SVGAGI. CDR3 sequence: CASKRTGGSYEQYF. The CDR3 DNA reads TGTGCCAGCAAGAGGACAGGGGGCTCCTACGAGCAGTACTTC.

This chain joins TRBV5-4 and TRBJ2-7, with D perhaps TRBD1 or TRBD2 (5 bases each). In germline, CDR1 is SGHNT, CDR2 YYREEE (reference sequence). This CDR3 spans 13 amino acids. V shed 4 bases and J shed 4 bases, with 12 bases lying between them. The CDR3 here is CASSNPGPYEQYF. CDR3 DNA sequence: TGTGCCAGCAGCAATCCGGGGCCATACGAGCAGTACTTC.

V gene TRBV30 combines with J gene TRBJ2-1, with a weak D call TRBD2 (5 bases). There are 14 residues in the CDR3. Trimming cost V 5 bases and J 2 bases, with 13 bases left between them. Germline V lookup: CDR1 GTSNPN, CDR2 SVGIG (reference sequence). The DNA of the CDR3 is TGTGCCTGGGGTACCCCCGGGGCCTACAATGAGCAGTTCTTC. Amino acids: CAWGTPGAYNEQFF.

J is TRBJ2-2 and V is TRBV11-2; no clear D. CDR1 is SGHAT and CDR2 is FQNNGV in the germline V gene. V was trimmed by 2 bases and J by 1 base, leaving 5 bases between them. This CDR3 is 14 amino acids long. The CDR3 sequence: CASSLPRNTGELFF. Written as DNA, the CDR3 is TGTGCCAGCAGCTTACCTCGGAACACCGGGGAGCTGTTTTTT.

The chain couples TRBV6-5 to TRBJ2-5; no reliable D call. The germline V gene has CDR1 MNHEY and CDR2 SVGAGI. Trimming pared 0 bases from V and 2 bases from J, leaving 13 bases between. The CDR3 has 16 amino acids. CDR3 amino acids: CASSYSGPTIQETQYF. CDR3 in DNA: TGTGCCAGCAGTTACTCGGGTCCAACAATTCAAGAGACCCAGTACTTC.